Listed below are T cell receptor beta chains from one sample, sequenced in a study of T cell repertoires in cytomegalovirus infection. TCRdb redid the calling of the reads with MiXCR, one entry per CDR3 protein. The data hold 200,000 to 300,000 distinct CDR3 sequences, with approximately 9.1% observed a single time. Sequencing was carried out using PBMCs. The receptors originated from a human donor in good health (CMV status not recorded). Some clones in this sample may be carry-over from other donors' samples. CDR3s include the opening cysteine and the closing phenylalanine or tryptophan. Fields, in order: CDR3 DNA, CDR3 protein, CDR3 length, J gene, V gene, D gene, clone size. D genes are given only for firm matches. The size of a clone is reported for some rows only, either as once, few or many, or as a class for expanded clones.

TGTGCCACTAACGAACAGGGGGCGGTCAATCAGCCCCAGCATTTT,CATNEQGAVNQPQHF,15,TRBJ1-5,TRBV12-3/TRBV12-4,TRBD1,many
TGTGCCAGCGGCGATCAGCCCCAGCATTTT,CASGDQPQHF,10,TRBJ1-5,TRBV28,NA,many
TGTGCCTGGAGAGTGCTAGCGGGGGGGATACAGTACTTC,CAWRVLAGGIQYF,13,TRBJ2-7,TRBV30,TRBD2,NA
TGTGCCAGCAGTCGGATATCGGGCGATTATAGCAATCAGCCCCAGCATTTT,CASSRISGDYSNQPQHF,17,TRBJ1-5,TRBV12-3/TRBV12-4,NA,NA
TGTGCCAGCAGCTTAGTATCGGACAGGGGCTCCTACGAGCAGTACTTC,CASSLVSDRGSYEQYF,16,TRBJ2-7,TRBV11-3,TRBD1,few
TGTGCCAGCTCACCAAACAGCTACGAGCAGTACTTC,CASSPNSYEQYF,12,TRBJ2-7,TRBV18,NA,many
TGTGCCAGCAGCTCTGGGACAGGGGGGGGCTATGGCTACACCTTC,CASSSGTGGGYGYTF,15,TRBJ1-2,TRBV7-2,TRBD1,many
TGTGCCAGCAGCTTCGGACTAGCGGGGTCTGATACGCAGTATTTT,CASSFGLAGSDTQYF,15,TRBJ2-3,TRBV7-2,TRBD2,many
TGTGCCAGCAGTTCGGGAAGGGACTTCCCAAAATATACGCAGTATTTT,CASSSGRDFPKYTQYF,16,TRBJ2-3,TRBV28,NA,NA
TGTGCCAGCAGCTTACCGCGACTAGAGCAGTACTTC,CASSLPRLEQYF,12,TRBJ2-7,TRBV7-9,NA,many
TGTGCCAGCAGTAGGGGGACAGCTGGGAGCACTGAAGCTTTCTTT,CASSRGTAGSTEAFF,15,TRBJ1-1,TRBV6-6,TRBD1,many
TGTGCCAGCAGCTTAGAAGCCCTGGTGGTCTATAATTCACCCCTCCACTTT,CASSLEALVVYNSPLHF,17,TRBJ1-6,TRBV7-2,NA,many
TGTGCCAGTAGGCCGACTAGCGGGGGACAAGAGACCCAGTACTTC,CASRPTSGGQETQYF,15,TRBJ2-5,TRBV19,TRBD2,few
TGTGCCAGCAGCCCCCGAAGAGAAACCTCCTACGAGCAGTACTTC,CASSPRRETSYEQYF,15,TRBJ2-7,TRBV7-2,NA,many
TGTGCCAGCAGTAAAGGCCACTACGAGCAGTACTTC,CASSKGHYEQYF,12,TRBJ2-7,TRBV27,NA,few
TGCAGTGCTAGGGCCGGGACAGGGGGCCTGAACACTGAAGCTTTCTTT,CSARAGTGGLNTEAFF,16,TRBJ1-1,TRBV20-1,TRBD1,NA
TGTGCCAGCAGAAAGTTAGGGACTAGCGGGGTCTCCAATGAGCAGTTCTTC,CASRKLGTSGVSNEQFF,17,TRBJ2-1,TRBV6-8,TRBD2,NA
TGCAGCGTTGAGGGAACACTCTACGAGCAGTACTTC,CSVEGTLYEQYF,12,TRBJ2-7,TRBV29-1,NA,few
TGTGCCAGCAGTTATGATTCCCGATCCTACGAGCAGTACTTC,CASSYDSRSYEQYF,14,TRBJ2-7,TRBV6-6,NA,NA
TGCAGTGCCCCACGTGGGACGACTGAAGCTTTCTTT,CSAPRGTTEAFF,12,TRBJ1-1,TRBV20-1,NA,many
TGTGCCAGCAGCCTAGACAGGAACTATGGCTACACCTTC,CASSLDRNYGYTF,13,TRBJ1-2,TRBV12-3/TRBV12-4,NA,many
TGTGCCACCCGGAGCGGGGGGGCAGAGACCCAGTACTTC,CATRSGGAETQYF,13,TRBJ2-5,TRBV28,TRBD2,many
TGTGCCAGCAGCTTAGACAGAACCTGGGCCGGTGGCTACACCTTC,CASSLDRTWAGGYTF,15,TRBJ1-2,TRBV7-2,NA,many
TGTGCCAGCAGCTTGCCCGGGACAGGGTCTAACCCTTACGAGCAGTACTTC,CASSLPGTGSNPYEQYF,17,TRBJ2-7,TRBV7-9,TRBD1,many
TGTGCCATCAGTGAGTCGAACGGGTTTGGCACTGAAGCTTTCTTT,CAISESNGFGTEAFF,15,TRBJ1-1,TRBV10-3,NA,NA
TGTGCCAGCAGCCCCACAGGGTTGACGTACGAGCAGTACTTC,CASSPTGLTYEQYF,14,TRBJ2-7,TRBV7-2,NA,many
TGTGCCAGCTCACCGGAACATAGCAATCAGCCCCAGCATTTT,CASSPEHSNQPQHF,14,TRBJ1-5,TRBV18,NA,many
TGCAGTGCTAGAGTACGGCTAGCGGGAGGTAGTGAGCAGTTCTTC,CSARVRLAGGSEQFF,15,TRBJ2-1,TRBV20-1,TRBD2,NA
TGCGCCAGCAGCTTCCGACAGGACACTGAAGCTTTCTTT,CASSFRQDTEAFF,13,TRBJ1-1,TRBV5-1,NA,NA
TGTGCCAGCACCGAGACCTGGACAGAGAGCTCTGGGGCCAACGTCCTGACTTTC,CASTETWTESSGANVLTF,18,TRBJ2-6,TRBV11-3,NA,many
TGCAGCGTTGATCGTACAAGGAACACTGAAGCTTTCTTT,CSVDRTRNTEAFF,13,TRBJ1-1,TRBV29-1,NA,few
TGTGCCAGCAGCTCCATTCAGGGCAGTATTAGAGAGCAGTACTTC,CASSSIQGSIREQYF,15,TRBJ2-7,TRBV7-2,NA,many
TGTGCCAGCAGCCGACTCGGGCCCGGGGAGCTGTTTTTT,CASSRLGPGELFF,13,TRBJ2-2,TRBV11-3,NA,many
TGTGCCAGCAGCCTATCACAGGGGCGAACAACTAATGAAAAACTGTTTTTT,CASSLSQGRTTNEKLFF,17,TRBJ1-4,TRBV7-4,TRBD1,many
TGTGCCAGCAGTGCTGGGGACAGGGGGTCCTATGGCTACACCTTC,CASSAGDRGSYGYTF,15,TRBJ1-2,TRBV6-1,TRBD1,many
TGTGCCAGCAGCCGCTCTGGTATCTTGGCCGGGGAGCTGTTTTTT,CASSRSGILAGELFF,15,TRBJ2-2,TRBV7-2,NA,many
TGTGCCAGTAGTATTACGGGACAGGGGAATTCACCCCTCCACTTT,CASSITGQGNSPLHF,15,TRBJ1-6,TRBV19,TRBD1,many
TGCGCCAGCAGCTTGGCCATGGTTAATGAGCAGTTCTTC,CASSLAMVNEQFF,13,TRBJ2-1,TRBV5-1,NA,NA
TGCAGCGTTAGGACAGGGGGCACCGACTCCTACAATGAGCAGTTCTTC,CSVRTGGTDSYNEQFF,16,TRBJ2-1,TRBV29-1,TRBD1,NA
TGTGCCAGCAGCTTAGTTACAGGGCGCGAGCAGTACTTC,CASSLVTGREQYF,13,TRBJ2-7,TRBV7-9,NA,NA
TGTGCCAGTAGTAAGGCCAGGTCCTACGAGCAGTACTTC,CASSKARSYEQYF,13,TRBJ2-7,TRBV19,NA,NA
TGCGCCAGCAGCCAAGATCCTGGAAGCCAAGAGACCCAGTACTTC,CASSQDPGSQETQYF,15,TRBJ2-5,TRBV4-1,NA,NA
TGCAGTGCTAGAGGCTCGGAAAACTATGGCTACACCTTC,CSARGSENYGYTF,13,TRBJ1-2,TRBV20-1,NA,NA
TGTGCCAGCAGTTCCCCGACAGGGTCGGACACTGAAGCTTTCTTT,CASSSPTGSDTEAFF,15,TRBJ1-1,TRBV6-5,TRBD1,many
TGTGCCAGCAGCTTGGAAAGGATGATAGGTTTACCTAACTATGGCTACACCTTC,CASSLERMIGLPNYGYTF,18,TRBJ1-2,TRBV5-6,NA,many
TGTGCCAGCAGCTTAGTGGATCAGCCCCAGCATTTT,CASSLVDQPQHF,12,TRBJ1-5,TRBV7-8,NA,few
TGTGCCAGCAGCTTCAGACAGGGGGGGTATGGCTACACCTTC,CASSFRQGGYGYTF,14,TRBJ1-2,TRBV7-2,TRBD1,many
TGCAGTGCTAGACCCCGGATCAGCTCCTACGAGCAGTACTTC,CSARPRISSYEQYF,14,TRBJ2-7,TRBV20-1,NA,few
TGTGCCAGCAGCCCTCGGACTAGCGGGGGGGCCATTAAACTCAATGAGCAGTTCTTC,CASSPRTSGGAIKLNEQFF,19,TRBJ2-1,TRBV11-2,TRBD2,few
TGTGCCAGCAGTTTCATCTTGCAGGGGTATTCACCCCTCCACTTT,CASSFILQGYSPLHF,15,TRBJ1-6,TRBV28,NA,few
TGTGCCAGCAGCTTAACAGGAAGCCGGGGCTCTGGAAACACCATATATTTT,CASSLTGSRGSGNTIYF,17,TRBJ1-3,TRBV7-2,NA,many
TGCGCCAGCAGTTGGCAGCCGATGACGAGGAACACTGAAGCTTTCTTT,CASSWQPMTRNTEAFF,16,TRBJ1-1,TRBV5-1,NA,NA
TGTGCCAGCAGCCAAGGAAAGGAGACTAGCGCCAATGAGCAGTTCTTC,CASSQGKETSANEQFF,16,TRBJ2-1,TRBV14,TRBD2,few